The clone carrying this T cell receptor (beta chain) appeared many times. Antigen unknown. With 6 bases clipped from V and 5 bases from J, the junction kept 14 bases outside the gene matches. The CDR3 consists of 16 residues. Germline V lookup: CDR1 SGDLS, CDR2 YYNGEE. The sample comes from a study of CD8 T cells in ankylosing spondylitis. Broader study findings: Earlier authors reported some of these motif variants in reactive arthritis synovial fluid and blood.

TCRdb analysed the 5' RACE reads with MiXCR anew, one entry per CDR3 protein. The sample gives some 38,000 distinct CDR3 sequences, less than 4% of which show up once; roughly 2.8% is in the top ten. The sequencing sample was made of blood, either unsorted or a sorted T cell fraction (not recorded which). The TCR comes from a male donor with ankylosing spondylitis or in good health (not recorded which). The rearrangement uses TRBV9 and TRBJ2-1; 7 nucleotides line up with TRBD2. CDR3 in amino acids: CASNTLGLAEHNEQFF. The DNA of the CDR3 is TGTGCCAGCAACACTCTCGGGCTAGCGGAGCACAATGAGCAGTTCTTC.